The 15 T cell receptor beta chains below were found in one sample sequenced in a study of blood T cell repertoires in COVID-19. Here immunoSEQ multiplex PCR was the method, and the copy in TCRdb shows in-frame clones only, minus some. The sample has approximately 100,000 clones; nearly 90% are singletons. Material for sequencing was peripheral blood. The source is a man between 65 and 80 years old with acute or convalescent COVID-19.

The V call is TRBV11-2, the J call TRBJ1-2; TRBD1 agrees at 7 bases. CDR1 and CDR2 from the germline V gene are SGHAT and FQNNGV. V shed 3 bases, J shed 5 bases, and the junction held 3 bases outside the gene matches. This CDR3 is built from 13 residues. The CDR3 spells CASSFDREYGYTF. The CDR3 DNA is TGTGCCAGCAGCTTCGACAGGGAGTATGGCTACACCTTC.

V is TRBV5-4 and J is TRBJ1-4, with D perhaps matching TRBD1 (6 bases). Looked up from germline, CDR1 is SGHNT and CDR2 is YYREEE (reference sequence). Trimming left V 4 bases short and J 8 bases short, with 21 bases between. The CDR3 spans 16 residues. CDR3 region: CASSLTGREGGEKLFF. The CDR3, as DNA: TGTGCCAGCAGCCTCACTGGACGGGAGGGGGGGGAAAAACTGTTTTTT.

This clone was observed once. This chain uses TRBV9 with TRBJ2-2; TRBD1 might be the D (6 bases). The germline V and J ends were trimmed by 0 bases and 5 bases, with 17 bases remaining between them. The CDR3 is 17 amino acids. Germline values: CDR1 SGDLS, CDR2 YYNGEE. The CDR3 is CASSVEPSGQNTGELFF. As DNA, the CDR3 is TGTGCCAGCAGCGTAGAGCCCTCGGGACAAAATACCGGGGAGCTGTTTTTT. The entire variable domain, with the rest obtained from reference TRBV9 and TRBJ2-2, is as follows: DSGVTQTPKHLITATGQRVTLRCSPRSGDLSVYWYQQSLDQGLQFLIQYYNGEERAKGNILERFSAQQFPDLHSELNLSSLELGDSALYFCASSVEPSGQNTGELFFGEGSRLTVL.

This chain uses TRBV6-7 with TRBJ1-5, with D unclear. TRBV6-7 is an ORF, with its function uncertain. V was trimmed by 0 bases and J by 7 bases, leaving 16 bases between them. The CDR3 runs 16 residues. The CDR3 DNA is TGTGCCAGCAGTTACTCGGCCTTTCCGGGATTCCAGCCCCAGCATTTT. Translated: CASSYSAFPGFQPQHF.

This clone was seen only once. The chain is built from TRBV11-2 and TRBJ1-2; 9 bases map to TRBD1. The V gene's germline CDR1 is SGHAT and CDR2 FQNNGV. CDR3 length equals 15 residues. V gave up 6 bases and J gave up 0 bases; unmatched junction bases: 5. CDR3 in amino acids: CASRHTGGPNYGYTF. The DNA for the CDR3 is TGTGCCAGCAGGCACACAGGGGGCCCTAACTATGGCTACACCTTC.

The V gene is TRBV18, the J gene TRBJ1-2; 9 bases agree with TRBD1. The V gene's germline CDR1 is KGHSH and CDR2 LQKENI. With V trimmed by 3 bases and J by 7 bases, 12 bases remained unmatched. The CDR3 sequence is 16 residues long. CDR3 DNA sequence: TGTGCCAGCTCACCGAGGACAGGGGCCATGCGAGTTGGCTACACCTTC. It encodes CASSPRTGAMRVGYTF.

This clone was observed once. This sequence joins TRBV27 and TRBJ2-2, with D possibly matching TRBD2 (5 bases). Deletions cut 3 bases from V and 5 bases from J, with 16 bases between. The length of the CDR3 is 16 residues. The germline V gene has CDR1 MNHEY and CDR2 SMNVEV (reference sequence). CDR3 in amino acids: CASSLSGMVGTGELFF. The CDR3 nucleotides are TGTGCCAGCAGTTTGTCCGGGATGGTGGGGACCGGGGAGCTGTTTTTT.

The chain employs TRBV6-1 and TRBJ2-7; TRBD1 matches at 9 bases. Germline CDR1 and CDR2: MNHNS and SASEGT. There are 15 residues in the CDR3. The V gene end was trimmed by 2 bases and the J gene end by 3 bases; junction bases not matched to a gene: 5. DNA of the CDR3: TGTGCCAGCAGTGAAATGGGACAGGGTATCTACGAGCAGTACGTC. Its protein product is CASSEMGQGIYEQYV.

V and J are TRBV20-1 and TRBJ2-1, with D unresolved. The V end was cut by 2 bases, the J end by 7 bases, with 6 bases between. The CDR3 length is 11 residues. Germline CDR1 and CDR2: DFQATT and SNEGSKA (reference sequence). CDR3 residues: CSARIVNEQFF. CDR3 bases: TGCAGTGCTAGAATCGTAAATGAGCAGTTCTTC.

This clone has only a few counts. The chain combines TRBV7-6 with TRBJ1-2; 8 nucleotides align to TRBD1. Germline V gene data show CDR1 as SGHVS and CDR2 as FNYEAQ. The CDR3 loop spans 15 amino acids. The J segment lost 4 bases and the V segment lost 4 bases, leaving 8 bases of the junction unmatched. CDR3 nucleotide sequence: TGTGCCAGCAGCTCTTATGGACAGGGAGGCTATGGCTACACCTTC. It translates to CASSSYGQGGYGYTF.

This chain connects TRBV18 to TRBJ2-3; TRBD1 is a possible D gene (6 bases). The V and J ends lost 3 bases and 2 bases respectively, with 15 bases between them. Per the germline V gene, CDR1 is KGHSH and CDR2 is LQKENI. This CDR3 has 16 amino acids. The CDR3 DNA reads as TGTGCCAGCTCACCGAGACCCGGGACAACCACAGATACGCAGTATTTT. As protein: CASSPRPGTTTDTQYF.

The CDR3 loop reads CASSLRRGSEQFF. The CDR3, as DNA: TGTGCCAGCAGCCTGAGGCGGGGGTCTGAGCAGTTCTTC. The rearrangement links TRBV12-3 or TRBV12-4 to TRBJ2-1; 7 bases fit TRBD2. This CDR3 has 13 amino acids. The V gene end was trimmed by 6 bases and the J gene end by 9 bases; junction bases not matched to a gene: 8.

This chain uses TRBV7-8 with TRBJ1-4; TRBD1 matches at 11 bases. V lost 5 bases, J lost 7 bases, and 6 bases stayed unmatched. Germline-derived CDR1 and CDR2 are SGHVS and FQNEAQ. The CDR3 length is 15 residues. The CDR3 loop reads CASSLGQGASEKLFF. As DNA, the CDR3 is TGTGCCAGCAGCCTCGGACAGGGGGCTAGTGAAAAACTGTTTTTT.

The rearrangement uses TRBV28 and TRBJ2-3; 8 positions agree with TRBD1. There are 15 residues in the CDR3. V shed 5 bases and J 2 bases; nucleotides not matched to a gene: 6. The V gene's germline CDR1 is MDHEN and CDR2 SYDVKM. CDR3 loop: CASSTGQAYTDTQYF. CDR3 bases: TGTGCCAGCAGTACGGGACAGGCATACACAGATACGCAGTATTTT.

For the CDR3, the DNA is TGTGCCAGGAAAAACAACAGGGCATCACCCCTCCACTTT. As protein: CARKNNRASPLHF. The chain employs TRBV21-1 and TRBJ1-6; TRBD1, the table's D call, lacks a check against the DNA. TRBV21-1 constitutes a pseudogene. The length of the CDR3 is 13 residues.